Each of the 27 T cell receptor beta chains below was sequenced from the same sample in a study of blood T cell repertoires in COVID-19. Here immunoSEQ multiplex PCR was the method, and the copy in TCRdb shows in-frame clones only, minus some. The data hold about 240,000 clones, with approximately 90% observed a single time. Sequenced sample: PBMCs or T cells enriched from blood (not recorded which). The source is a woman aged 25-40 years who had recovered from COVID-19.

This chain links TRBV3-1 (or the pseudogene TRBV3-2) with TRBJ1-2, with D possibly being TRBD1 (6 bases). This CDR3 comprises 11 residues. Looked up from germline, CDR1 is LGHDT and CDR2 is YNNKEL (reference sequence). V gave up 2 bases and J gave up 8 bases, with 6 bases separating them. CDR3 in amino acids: CASSQQGGYTF. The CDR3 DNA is TGTGCCAGCAGCCAACAGGGGGGCTACACCTTC.

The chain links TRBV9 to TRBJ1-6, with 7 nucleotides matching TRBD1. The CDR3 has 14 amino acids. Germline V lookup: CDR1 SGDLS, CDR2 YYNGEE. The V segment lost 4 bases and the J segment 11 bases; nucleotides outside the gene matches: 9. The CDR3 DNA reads TGTGCCAGCAGCCCCCGATTGGGACAGCCACCCCTCCACTTT. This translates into CASSPRLGQPPLHF.

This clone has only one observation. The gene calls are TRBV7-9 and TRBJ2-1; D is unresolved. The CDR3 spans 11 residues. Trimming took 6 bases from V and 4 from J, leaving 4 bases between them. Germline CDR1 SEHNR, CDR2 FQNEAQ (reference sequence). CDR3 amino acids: CASSEYNEQFF. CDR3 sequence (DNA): TGTGCCAGCAGTGAGTACAATGAGCAGTTCTTC.

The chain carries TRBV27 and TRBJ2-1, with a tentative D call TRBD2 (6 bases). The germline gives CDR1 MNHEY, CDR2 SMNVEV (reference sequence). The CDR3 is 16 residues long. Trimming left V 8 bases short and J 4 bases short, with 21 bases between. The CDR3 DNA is TGTGCCAGCCACCCTGAGCACGGGAGACAGTACAATGAGCAGTTCTTC. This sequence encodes CASHPEHGRQYNEQFF.

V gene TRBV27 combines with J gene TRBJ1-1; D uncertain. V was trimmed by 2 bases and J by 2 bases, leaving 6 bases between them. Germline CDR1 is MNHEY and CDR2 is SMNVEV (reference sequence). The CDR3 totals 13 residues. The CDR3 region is CASSLGKNTEAFF. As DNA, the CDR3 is TGTGCCAGCAGTTTAGGCAAAAACACTGAAGCTTTCTTT.

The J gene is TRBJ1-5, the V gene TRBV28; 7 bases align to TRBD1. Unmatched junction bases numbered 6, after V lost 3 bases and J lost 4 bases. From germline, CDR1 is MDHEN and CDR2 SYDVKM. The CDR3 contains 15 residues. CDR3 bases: TGTGCCAGCAGTTTCACAGGGGTTGGGAATCAGCCCCAGCATTTT. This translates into CASSFTGVGNQPQHF. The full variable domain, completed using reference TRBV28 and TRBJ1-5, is DVKVTQSSRYLVKRTGEKVFLECVQDMDHENMFWYRQDPGLGLRLIYFSYDVKMKEKGDIPEGYSVSREKKERFSLILESASTNQTSMYLCASSFTGVGNQPQHFGDGTRLSIL.

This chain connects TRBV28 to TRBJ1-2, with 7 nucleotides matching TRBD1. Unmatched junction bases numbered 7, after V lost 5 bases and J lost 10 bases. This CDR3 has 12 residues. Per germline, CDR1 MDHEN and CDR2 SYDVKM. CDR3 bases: TGTGCCAGCAGTAGAGGGGGCGTAGCCTACACCTTC. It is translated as CASSRGGVAYTF.

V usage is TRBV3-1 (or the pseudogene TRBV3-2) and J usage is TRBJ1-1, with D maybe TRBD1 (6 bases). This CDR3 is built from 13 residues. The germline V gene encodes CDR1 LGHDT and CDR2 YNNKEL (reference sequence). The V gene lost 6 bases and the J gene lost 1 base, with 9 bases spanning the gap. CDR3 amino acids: CASRLTGNTEAFF. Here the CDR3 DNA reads TGTGCCAGCAGGTTGACAGGGAACACTGAAGCTTTCTTT.

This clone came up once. CDR3: CASTWRAFYEQYF. CDR3 bases: TGTGCCAGCACCTGGAGGGCTTTCTACGAGCAGTACTTC. The V and J genes are TRBV6-5 and TRBJ2-7; perhaps TRBD2 as D (6 bases). There are 13 residues in the CDR3. CDR1 MNHEY and CDR2 SVGAGI come from the germline V gene. V was cut by 7 bases and J by 3 bases, with 13 bases left in between.

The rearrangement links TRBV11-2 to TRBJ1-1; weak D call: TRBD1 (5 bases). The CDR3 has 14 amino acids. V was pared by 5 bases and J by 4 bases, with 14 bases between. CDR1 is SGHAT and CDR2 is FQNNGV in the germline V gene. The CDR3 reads CASSPGRGGTEAFF. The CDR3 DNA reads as TGTGCCAGCAGCCCAGGACGGGGGGGCACTGAAGCTTTCTTT.

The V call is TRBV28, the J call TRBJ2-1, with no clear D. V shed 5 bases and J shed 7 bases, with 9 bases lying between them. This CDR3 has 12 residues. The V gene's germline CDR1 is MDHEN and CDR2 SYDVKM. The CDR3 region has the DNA TGTGCCAGCAGTATTATACGGAATGAGCAGTTCTTC. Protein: CASSIIRNEQFF.

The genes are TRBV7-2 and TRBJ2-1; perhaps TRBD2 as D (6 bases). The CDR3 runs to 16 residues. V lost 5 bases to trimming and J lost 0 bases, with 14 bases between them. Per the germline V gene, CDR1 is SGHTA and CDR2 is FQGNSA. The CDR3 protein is CASSIDSGRSYNEQFF. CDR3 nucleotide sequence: TGTGCCAGCAGCATAGATAGCGGCCGCTCCTACAATGAGCAGTTCTTC.

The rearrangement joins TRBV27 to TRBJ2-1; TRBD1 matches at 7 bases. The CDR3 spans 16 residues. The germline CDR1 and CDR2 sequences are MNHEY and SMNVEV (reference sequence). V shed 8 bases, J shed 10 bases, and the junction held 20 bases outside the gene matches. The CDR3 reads CASRRQGSGLWVEQFF. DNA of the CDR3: TGTGCCAGCCGTAGACAGGGTTCGGGTTTGTGGGTAGAGCAGTTCTTC.

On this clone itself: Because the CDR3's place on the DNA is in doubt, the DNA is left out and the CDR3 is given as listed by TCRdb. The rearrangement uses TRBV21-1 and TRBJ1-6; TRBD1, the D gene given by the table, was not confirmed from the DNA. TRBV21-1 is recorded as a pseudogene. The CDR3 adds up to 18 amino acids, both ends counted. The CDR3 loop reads CASVGQGASFSYNSPLHF.

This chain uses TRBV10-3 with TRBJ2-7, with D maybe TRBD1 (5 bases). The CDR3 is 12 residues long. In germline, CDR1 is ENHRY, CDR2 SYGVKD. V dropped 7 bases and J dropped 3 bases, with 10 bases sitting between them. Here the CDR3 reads CAITGDSYEQYF. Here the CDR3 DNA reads TGTGCCATCACCGGAGACAGCTACGAGCAGTACTTC.

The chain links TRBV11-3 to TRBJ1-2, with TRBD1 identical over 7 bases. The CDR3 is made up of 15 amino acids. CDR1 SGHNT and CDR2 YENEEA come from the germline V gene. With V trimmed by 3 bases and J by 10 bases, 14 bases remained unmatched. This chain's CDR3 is CASSFSNRDRPYYTF. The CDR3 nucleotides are TGTGCCAGCAGCTTTTCCAACCGGGACAGACCTTACTACACCTTC.

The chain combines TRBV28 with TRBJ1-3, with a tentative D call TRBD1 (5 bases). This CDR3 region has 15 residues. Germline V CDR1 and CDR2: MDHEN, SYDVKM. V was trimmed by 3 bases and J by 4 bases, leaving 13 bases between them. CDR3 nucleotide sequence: TGTGCCAGCAGTTTCGGGGGTCTTAACGGAAACACCATATATTTT. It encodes CASSFGGLNGNTIYF.

CDR3 nucleotides: TGTGCCAGTAGACCCGGGACAGGGGATGTAGTTTGGTCACCCCTCCACTTT. Amino acid sequence: CASRPGTGDVVWSPLHF. The chain combines TRBV19 with TRBJ1-6; 10 bases line up with TRBD1. V was pared by 6 bases and J by 10 bases, with 15 bases of the junction left unmatched. The CDR3 is 17 amino acids. Germline CDR1 LNHDA, CDR2 SQIVND (reference sequence).

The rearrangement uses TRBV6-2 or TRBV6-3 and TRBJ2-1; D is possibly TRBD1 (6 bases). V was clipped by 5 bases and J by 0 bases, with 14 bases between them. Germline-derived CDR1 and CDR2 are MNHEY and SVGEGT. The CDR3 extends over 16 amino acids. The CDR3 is CASSDRTASSYNEQFF. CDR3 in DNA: TGTGCCAGCAGTGACCGGACAGCGAGCTCCTACAATGAGCAGTTCTTC.

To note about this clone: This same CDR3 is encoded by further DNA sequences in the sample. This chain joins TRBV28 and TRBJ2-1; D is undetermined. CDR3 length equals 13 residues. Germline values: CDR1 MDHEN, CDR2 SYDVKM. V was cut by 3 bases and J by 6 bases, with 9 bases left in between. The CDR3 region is CASSFPSGNEQFF. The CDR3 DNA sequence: TGTGCCAGCAGTTTCCCCTCGGGCAATGAGCAGTTCTTC.

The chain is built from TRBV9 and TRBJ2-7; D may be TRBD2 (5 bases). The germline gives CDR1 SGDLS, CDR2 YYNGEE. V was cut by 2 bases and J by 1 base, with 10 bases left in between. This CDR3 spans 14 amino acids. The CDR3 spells CASSVREGSYEQYF. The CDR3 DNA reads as TGTGCCAGCAGCGTCCGGGAAGGGTCCTACGAGCAGTACTTC.

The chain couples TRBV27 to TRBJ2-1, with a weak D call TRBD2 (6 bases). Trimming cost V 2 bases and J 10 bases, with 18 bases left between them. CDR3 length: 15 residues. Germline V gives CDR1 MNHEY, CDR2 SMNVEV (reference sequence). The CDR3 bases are TGTGCCAGCAGTTTAGGGCGGGGTAGCGGAGACGAGCAGTTCTTC. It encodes CASSLGRGSGDEQFF.

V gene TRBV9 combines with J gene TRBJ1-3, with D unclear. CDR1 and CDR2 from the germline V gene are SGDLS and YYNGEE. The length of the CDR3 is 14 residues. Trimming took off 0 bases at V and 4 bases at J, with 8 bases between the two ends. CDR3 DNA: TGTGCCAGCAGCGTAGTTTCGTCCGGAAACACCATATATTTT. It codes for CASSVVSSGNTIYF.

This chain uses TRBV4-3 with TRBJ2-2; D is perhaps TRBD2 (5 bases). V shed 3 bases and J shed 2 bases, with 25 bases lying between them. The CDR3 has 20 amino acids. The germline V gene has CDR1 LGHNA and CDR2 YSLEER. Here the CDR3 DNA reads TGCGCCAGCAGCCATCTTAAGCCCGGGCCGGACTTTCCCAACACCGGGGAGCTGTTTTTT. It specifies CASSHLKPGPDFPNTGELFF.

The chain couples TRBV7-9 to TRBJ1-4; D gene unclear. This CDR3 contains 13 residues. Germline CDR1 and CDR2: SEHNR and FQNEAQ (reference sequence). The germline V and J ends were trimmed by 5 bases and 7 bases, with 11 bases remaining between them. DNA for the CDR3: TGTGCCAGCAGCCCCTGGAGTAGTGAAAAACTGTTTTTT. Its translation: CASSPWSSEKLFF. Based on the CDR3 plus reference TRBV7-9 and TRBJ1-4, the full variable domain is DTGVSQNPRHKITKRGQNVTFRCDPISEHNRLYWYRQTLGQGPEFLTYFQNEAQLEKSRLLSDRFSAERPKGSFSTLEIQRTEQGDSAMYLCASSPWSSEKLFFGSGTQLSVL.

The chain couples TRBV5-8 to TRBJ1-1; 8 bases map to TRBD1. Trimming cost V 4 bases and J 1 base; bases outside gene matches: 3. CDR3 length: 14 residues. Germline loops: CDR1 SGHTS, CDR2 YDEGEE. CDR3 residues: CASSRGQENTEAFF. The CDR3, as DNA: TGTGCCAGCAGCAGGGGACAGGAGAACACTGAAGCTTTCTTT.

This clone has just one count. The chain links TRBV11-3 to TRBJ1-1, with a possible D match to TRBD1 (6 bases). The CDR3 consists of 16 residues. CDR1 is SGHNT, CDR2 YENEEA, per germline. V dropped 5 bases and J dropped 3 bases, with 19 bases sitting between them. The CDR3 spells CASSRRTAAGDTEAFF. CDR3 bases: TGTGCCAGCAGCCGCCGGACAGCGGCGGGGGACACTGAAGCTTTCTTT.